This T cell receptor beta chain is drawn from a study of human T cells and chemical hapten exposure. On the study more broadly: Yields of TCR per sample differed, chiefly owing to small differences in pooled library volume.

In the case of this clonotype: The target antigen is unknown.

Within the library, unique molecular identifiers were attached to each individual cDNA molecule. TCRdb re-called the RACE reads through MiXCR, storing one row per CDR3 protein. The table lists fewer than 85,000 distinct CDR3 sequences, roughly 8.6% of them singletons. Time point given: healthy volunteer bleed at 6 weeks. The authors' total RNA extraction used unfractionated whole blood. V was pared by 4 bases and J by 4 bases, with 20 bases between. This CDR3 contains 17 residues. In germline, CDR1 is SNHLY, CDR2 FYNNEI. Findings and caveats of the study: There was no change with DPC sensitization in TCRs above 1 in 1000 frequency.

Sequenced input: whole blood. The TCR comes from a male donor in good health. Some clones in this sample may be carry-over from other donors' samples. The rearrangement joins TRBV2 to TRBJ1-5; possible D gene TRBD1, 5 bases. The CDR3 nucleotides are TGTGCCAGCAGTGCGGGGCCCGGCAGGGCAGGAAATCAGCCCCAGCATTTT. Residues: CASSAGPGRAGNQPQHF.